This record looks at one T cell receptor (beta chain) sequence and its context. This entry is derived from a study of blood T cell repertoires in COVID-19. As for the study in general: The United States, Italy and Spain were the sources of the acute and convalescent COVID-19 samples. Sources were T cells, B-cell-depleted T cells, or PBMCs; the material itself was cDNA or gDNA.

Germline lookup yields CDR1 MDHEN and CDR2 SYDVKM. The length of the CDR3 is 15 residues. V lost 3 bases to trimming and J lost 6 bases; unmatched junction nucleotides: 10. How the authors handled the data: Estimated nucleated cell counts came from reference gene primer amplification. Produced via immunoSEQ multiplex PCR; TCRdb's table is partial and in-frame only. The V and J calls and clone size were taken over from that table, and D and trimming were inferred from the DNA. The repertoire has under 250,000 clones, around four fifths of them found once; the top ten carry approximately 2.5%. The clonotype originates from a woman in her 70s with active or convalescent COVID-19. This chain links TRBV28 with TRBJ1-1, with 7 bases aligning to TRBD1. The specimen was peripheral blood. The CDR3, as DNA: TGTGCCAGCAGTTTGCCCCAAGGGGGCGTCGCTGAAGCTTTCTTT. It specifies CASSLPQGGVAEAFF.